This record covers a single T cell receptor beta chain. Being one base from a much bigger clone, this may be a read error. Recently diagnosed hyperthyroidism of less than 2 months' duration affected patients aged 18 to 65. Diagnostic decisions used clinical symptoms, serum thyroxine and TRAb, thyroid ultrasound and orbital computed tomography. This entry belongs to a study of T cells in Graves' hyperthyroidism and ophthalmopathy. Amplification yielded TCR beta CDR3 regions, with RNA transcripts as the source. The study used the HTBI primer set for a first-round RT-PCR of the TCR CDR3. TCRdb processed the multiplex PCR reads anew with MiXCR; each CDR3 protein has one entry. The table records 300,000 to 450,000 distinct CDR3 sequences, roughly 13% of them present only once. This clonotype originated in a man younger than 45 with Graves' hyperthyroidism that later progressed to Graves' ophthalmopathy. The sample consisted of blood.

The CDR3: CASSLAGAADTRYF. The CDR3 bases are TGTGCCAGCAGCTTAGCTGGGGCCGCAGATACGCGGTATTTT. The V gene is TRBV11-2, the J gene TRBJ2-3, with D maybe TRBD1 (5 bases). The germline CDR1 and CDR2 sequences are SGHAT and FQNNGV. The CDR3 totals 14 residues.